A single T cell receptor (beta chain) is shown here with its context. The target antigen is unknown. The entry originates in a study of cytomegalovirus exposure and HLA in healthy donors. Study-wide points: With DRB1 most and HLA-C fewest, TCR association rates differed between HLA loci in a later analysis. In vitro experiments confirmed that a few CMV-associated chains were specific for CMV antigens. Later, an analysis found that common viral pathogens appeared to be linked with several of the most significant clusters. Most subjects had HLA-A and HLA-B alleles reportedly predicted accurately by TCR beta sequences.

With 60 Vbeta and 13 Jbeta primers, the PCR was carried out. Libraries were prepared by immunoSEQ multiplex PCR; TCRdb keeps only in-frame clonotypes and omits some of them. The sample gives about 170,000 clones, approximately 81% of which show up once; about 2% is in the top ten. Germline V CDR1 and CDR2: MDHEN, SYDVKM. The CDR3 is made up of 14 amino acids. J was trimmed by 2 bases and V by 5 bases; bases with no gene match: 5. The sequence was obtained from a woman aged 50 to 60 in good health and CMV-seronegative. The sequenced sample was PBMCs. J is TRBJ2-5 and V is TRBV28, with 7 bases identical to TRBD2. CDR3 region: CASSDREVQETQYF. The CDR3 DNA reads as TGTGCCAGCAGTGACCGGGAGGTTCAAGAGACCCAGTACTTC.